Listed below are T cell receptor beta chains from one sample, sequenced in a study of post-analysis software for immune sequencing data. TCRdb called the PCR reads again in MiXCR, with one record for every CDR3 protein. This sample has 150,000 to 200,000 distinct CDR3 sequences, with 30% found just once. The sample was blood. The receptor source for this set is a girl aged 10 to 17 with multiple sclerosis. The CDR3 runs from the conserved cysteine through the conserved F or W. A D gene is named only where the DNA matches it firmly.

d_call j_call v_call cdr3_aa
- TRBJ2-1 TRBV18 CASSPRVSNEQFF
- TRBJ2-7 TRBV16 CASSPIAGFYEQYF
TRBD1 TRBJ1-6 TRBV5-6 CASGPGTGARSPLHF
- TRBJ1-2 TRBV5-6 CASSFDRPYGYTF
- TRBJ1-5 TRBV4-1 CASRDPLRSNQPQHF
- TRBJ2-1 TRBV12-3/TRBV12-4 CASSFDRTANFRCNEQFF
TRBD1 TRBJ2-7 TRBV7-7 CASSLGQGPTYEQYF
- TRBJ2-2 TRBV5-1 CASMWSSTGELFF
- TRBJ2-7 TRBV6-5 CASSYSPQREYEQYF
TRBD2 TRBJ2-3 TRBV12-3/TRBV12-4 CASREGLVGRDMQYF
TRBD1 TRBJ1-1 TRBV9 CASSVQRDRGPTEAFF
- TRBJ2-5 TRBV29-1 CSVEDWVETQYF
TRBD1 TRBJ1-2 TRBV7-6 CASSRNRQGDYGYTF
TRBD1 TRBJ2-4 TRBV7-9 CASSLGDRGWDIQYF
- TRBJ2-3 TRBV20-1 CRQPRGFKDTQYF
TRBD2 TRBJ2-1 TRBV4-2 CASSQDIKGSGSVNEQFF
TRBD1 TRBJ2-6 TRBV29-1 CSVVWDRVTGANVLTF
- TRBJ1-6 TRBV27 CASRAKGVDSPLHF
- TRBJ2-2 TRBV5-1 CASSLVPGANTGELFF
TRBD2 TRBJ2-5 TRBV20-1 CSARGLAGYQETQYF